These 19 T cell receptor beta chains originate from one sample sequenced in a study of tumor-infiltrating lymphocytes in primary liver carcinoma. Between roughly 17 and 33 mg of unsorted bulk tissue served as the source from which RNA and DNA were co-extracted. TCR beta cDNA was prepared out of roughly 520 ng total RNA by means of a constant-region primer. ARM-PCR, slightly modified, supplied the TCR beta libraries through three nested multiplex PCR rounds. Investigators reported that the first two PCR rounds, at about 9 cycles each, used TRBV1-TRBV30 forward primers with a C-beta reverse primer. Each CDR3 protein is one row after TCRdb ran MiXCR on the multiplex PCR reads. Here the sample spans about 23,000 distinct CDR3 sequences, around 77% being singletons. Input material: liver tumor tissue from sampling region 5. Documented subset: tumor region T5, tumor centre. The receptors stem from a woman in her twenties or thirties with primary liver carcinoma and hepatitis B virus infection.

A remark on this clonotype: No conserved phenylalanine or tryptophan is present at the end of the CDR3, so a read error is the likely explanation. V usage is TRBV12-3 or TRBV12-4 and J usage is TRBJ2-4; 8 nucleotides align to TRBD2. V gave up 3 bases and J gave up 7 bases; unmatched junction bases: 11. The CDR3 is 16 amino acids. CDR3 sequence reads: CASSFAGGVMDNIQYS. CDR3 in DNA: TGTGCCAGCAGTTTCGCCGGGGGGGTTATGGACAACATTCAGTACTCC.

Of note for this clonotype: Without the conserved terminal phenylalanine or tryptophan, this CDR3 likely stems from a read error. The rearrangement uses TRBV5-1 and TRBJ2-1, with 15 nucleotides matching TRBD2. The CDR3 contains 17 residues. Germline CDR1 SGHRS, CDR2 YFSETQ. The CDR3 sequence is CTSSLGLAGGLGNEQFS. CDR3 nucleotides: TGCACCAGCAGCTTGGGACTAGCGGGAGGCTTGGGCAATGAGCAGTTCTCC.

The chain uses TRBV6-6 and TRBJ1-5; D remains ambiguous. Trimming shortened V by 8 bases and J by 0 bases, and 11 bases separated the two germline ends. The CDR3 covers 14 residues. Germline V lookup: CDR1 MNHNY, CDR2 SVGAGI (reference sequence). The CDR3 spells CASLGGFSNQPQHF. The CDR3 nucleotides are TGTGCCAGCCTGGGAGGGTTTAGCAATCAGCCCCAGCATTTT.

Only a few counts were recorded for this clonotype. Germline is not matched at one junction end, which may reflect a read error. This chain joins TRBV11-2 and TRBJ2-1; 11 bases are shared with TRBD2. The CDR3 is 16 amino acids. Looked up from germline, CDR1 is SGHAT and CDR2 is FQNNGV. This CDR3 reads CGSSTSLAGGYNEQFF. DNA of the CDR3: TGTGGCAGCAGCACTTCTCTAGCGGGAGGATACAATGAGCAATTCTTC.

Turning to this clonotype: The junction does not match germline at one end; this may be a read error. The V and J genes are TRBV20-1 and TRBJ2-7; 9 nucleotides align to TRBD2. Germline lookup yields CDR1 DFQATT and CDR2 SNEGSKA (reference sequence). The length of the CDR3 is 14 residues. CDR3 sequence reads: CSAKIAGVIYEKYF. The CDR3 DNA is TGCAGTGCCAAGATAGCGGGAGTAATCTACGAGAAGTACTTC.

The rearrangement joins TRBV4-1 to TRBJ2-1; TRBD2 might be the D (5 bases). CDR3 length: 15 residues. V dropped 0 bases and J dropped 12 bases, with 18 bases sitting between them. Germline V lookup: CDR1 MGHRA, CDR2 YSYEKL. The CDR3 sequence is CASSQDGLVRDGQFF. The CDR3 nucleotides read TGCGCCAGCAGCCAAGATGGCCTAGTGAGGGATGGGCAGTTCTTC.

The rearrangement uses TRBV10-3 and TRBJ2-1; the D gene is possibly TRBD2 (5 bases). Between the trimmed V and J ends, which lost 10 bases and 2 bases, there was a span of 21 bases. This CDR3 spans 16 amino acids. The germline CDR1 and CDR2 sequences are ENHRY and SYGVKD. The CDR3 DNA sequence: TGTGCCACCAGCGAGTCGGCAGTGGGAGCCTACAATGAGCAGTTCTTC. Protein sequence: CATSESAVGAYNEQFF.

Concerning this clonotype itself: A read error may produce the germline difference seen at one junction end. J is TRBJ2-7 and V is TRBV28; a weak D match, TRBD2 (5 bases). The CDR3 has 16 residues. CDR1 is MDHEN, CDR2 SYDVKM, per germline. The DNA for the CDR3 is TGTGCCAGCAGTTCGCCTTGGCTAACGGGAATCAACGAGCAATACTTC. It specifies CASSSPWLTGINEQYF.

As concerns this clonotype: Germline is not matched at one junction end, which may reflect a read error. This chain joins TRBV12-3 or TRBV12-4 and TRBJ2-3; weak D call: TRBD2 (5 bases). This CDR3 has 15 amino acids. CDR3 in DNA: TGTGATAGCAGTTTTCCCCCTCCTAGCACAGATACGCGGTATTTT. This translates into CDSSFPPPSTDTRYF.

The V and J genes are TRBV14 and TRBJ1-4; D remains unclear. CDR1 and CDR2 from the germline V gene are SGHDN and FVKESK. CDR3 length: 17 amino acids. Trimming pared 3 bases from V and 5 bases from J, leaving 19 bases between. CDR3 protein: CASSHSRTLPRNEKLFF. The CDR3 nucleotides read TGTGCCAGCAGCCATTCGCGTACCCTTCCCCGGAATGAAAAACTGTTTTTT.

This clonotype was seen ten or more times. This sequence joins TRBV7-3 and TRBJ2-2; unclear D gene. Germline V CDR1 and CDR2: SGHTA, FQGTGA. CDR3 length: 14 residues. V shed 5 bases and J shed 7 bases, with 14 bases lying between them. The CDR3 region has the DNA TGTGCCAGCAGCCCGGGTCCCTTGGACGGGGAGCTGTTTTTT. Amino acid sequence: CASSPGPLDGELFF.

CDR3 nucleotide sequence: TGTGCCAGCAGTTACAAGGACAGCTGCTCCTACGGGCGGTACTTC. It codes for CASSYKDSCSYGRYF. The V and J genes are TRBV6-5 and TRBJ2-7, with D possibly TRBD1 on 6 matching bases. CDR1 MNHEY and CDR2 SVGAGI come from the germline V gene. This CDR3 is 15 amino acids long. Trimming cost V 2 bases and J 12 bases, with 23 bases left between them.

In regard to this clonotype: The germline gene is not matched at one end of the junction; a read error may be the cause. The V and J genes are TRBV29-1 and TRBJ1-4; perhaps TRBD1 as D (5 bases). This CDR3 contains 13 residues. The germline gives CDR1 SQVTM, CDR2 ANQGSEA. CDR3 DNA: TGCAGCGTTCTATTCGACAGTGACGAAAAACCGTTTTTT. Translating gives CSVLFDSDEKPFF.

This sequence joins TRBV6-1 and TRBJ2-1; TRBD1 agrees at 11 bases. The CDR3 has 17 amino acids. Germline V gives CDR1 MNHNS, CDR2 SASEGT. V was clipped by 4 bases and J by 6 bases; unmatched bases: 11. The CDR3 nucleotides read TGTGCCAGCAGTGTTTTCGGAGGGACAGGGGGATTCAATGAGCAGTTCTTC. It specifies CASSVFGGTGGFNEQFF.

The chain couples TRBV10-3 to TRBJ1-2; D is unclear. Germline V CDR1 and CDR2: ENHRY, SYGVKD. The V and J ends lost 8 bases and 4 bases respectively, with 20 bases between them. The CDR3 is made up of 15 amino acids. CDR3 sequence: CAIGEDPGDGYGYTF. The CDR3 coding sequence is TGTGCCATCGGCGAAGATCCTGGGGATGGCTATGGCTACACCTTC.

Of note for this clonotype: A read error may account for a junction end that differs from germline. The V and J genes are TRBV11-2 and TRBJ2-1; no firm D call. Germline V CDR1 and CDR2: SGHAT, FQNNGV. The CDR3 runs to 15 residues. CDR3: CASSLLERVNNEHFF. In DNA, the CDR3 is TGTGCGAGCAGCTTGTTGGAGCGAGTTAACAATGAGCATTTCTTC.

Of note for this clonotype: At one end, the junction sequence differs from germline, possibly due to a read error. J is TRBJ2-3 and V is TRBV10-3; TRBD1 matches 9 bases. The germline CDR1 and CDR2 sequences are ENHRY and SYGVKD. The CDR3 sequence is 16 residues long. CDR3 DNA sequence: TGTGCCATCAGTGACCTAACAGGGGGCGCGCCTGATACGCACTATTTT. Protein product: CAISDLTGGAPDTHYF.

This clonotype was counted only a few times. The junction departs from the called germline gene at one end, perhaps through a read error. The chain uses TRBV11-1 and TRBJ2-2; 7 nucleotides match TRBD2. Per the germline V gene, CDR1 is SGHAT and CDR2 is FQDESV (reference sequence). The CDR3 consists of 16 residues. Written as DNA, the CDR3 is TGTACCAGCAGTAGGGTTATGGCGGGAGTGTCTGGGGAGCTGTTTTTT. It encodes CTSSRVMAGVSGELFF.

As to this clonotype: This CDR3 is missing its conserved last phenylalanine or tryptophan, likely due to a read error. V is TRBV29-1 and J is TRBJ2-1; TRBD2 matches at 8 bases. The length of the CDR3 is 14 residues. Germline V gene lookup returns CDR1 SQVTM and CDR2 ANQGSEA. The CDR3 DNA follows: TGCAACACCGCCGGGCTAGCGGGCTACAATGAGCAGTTCCTC. Its protein is CNTAGLAGYNEQFL.